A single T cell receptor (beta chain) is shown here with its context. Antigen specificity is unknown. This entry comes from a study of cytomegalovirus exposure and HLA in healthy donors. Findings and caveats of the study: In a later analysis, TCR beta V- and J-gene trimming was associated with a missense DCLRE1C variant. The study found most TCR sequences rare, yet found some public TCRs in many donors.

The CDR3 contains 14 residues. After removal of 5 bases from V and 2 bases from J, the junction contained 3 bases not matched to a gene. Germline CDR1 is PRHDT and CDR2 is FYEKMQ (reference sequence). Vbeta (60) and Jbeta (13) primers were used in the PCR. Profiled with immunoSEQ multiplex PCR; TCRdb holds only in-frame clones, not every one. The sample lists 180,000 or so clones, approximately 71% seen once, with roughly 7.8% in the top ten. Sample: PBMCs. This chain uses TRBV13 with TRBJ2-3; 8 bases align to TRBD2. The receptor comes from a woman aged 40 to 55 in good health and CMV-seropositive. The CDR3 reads CASSISGATDTQYF. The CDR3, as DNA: TGTGCCAGCAGCATTAGCGGGGCCACAGATACGCAGTATTTT. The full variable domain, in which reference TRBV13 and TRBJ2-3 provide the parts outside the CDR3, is AAGVIQSPRHLIKEKRETATLKCYPIPRHDTVYWYQQGPGQDPQFLISFYEKMQSDKGSIPDRFSAQQFSDYHSELNMSSLELGDSALYFCASSISGATDTQYFGPGTRLTVL.